This section outlines one T cell receptor (beta chain) sequence together with its context. With 5 bases clipped from V and 5 bases from J, the junction kept 10 bases outside the gene matches. The CDR3 spans 16 residues. Per germline, CDR1 SGHTA and CDR2 FQGTGA. Ages ranged from roughly 18 to 100 years, with residence in about 24 US areas. The data were obtained in a study of blood T cell repertoires in COVID-19. On the study more broadly: Collection of acute and convalescent COVID-19 samples took place in the United States, Italy and Spain.

Some clones are missing from TCRdb's copy, which holds only in-frame ones; the method was immunoSEQ multiplex PCR. The profile covers around 150,000 clones, with 80% appearing a single time and 3.4% taken by the ten largest. The receptor comes from a woman aged 55-70 years who had recovered from COVID-19. Sequenced material: PBMCs or T cells enriched from blood (not recorded which). The chain employs TRBV7-3 and TRBJ2-3; 10 bases line up with TRBD2. DNA for the CDR3: TGTGCCAGCAGCAAAGAGCGGGGGGGCCAATTAGATACGCAGTATTTT. Its protein is CASSKERGGQLDTQYF.